This TCR beta chain was sequenced during a study of T cells in Graves' hyperthyroidism and ophthalmopathy. For Graves' hyperthyroidism to be stable, ophthalmopathy could not progress within 18 months. Exclusion of patients followed from uncontrolled infection, other autoimmune disease, pregnancy or lactation. Diagnosis relied on clinical symptoms, serum thyroxine and TRAb, thyroid ultrasound and orbital computed tomography. TCR beta CDR3 region amplification was performed from RNA transcripts. An initial round of RT-PCR targeting the TCR CDR3 relied on the HTBI primer set. TCRdb itself ran the multiplex PCR reads through MiXCR, one entry per CDR3 protein. Among a few hundred thousand distinct CDR3 sequences listed, roughly 13% were seen once. Germline V gene lookup returns CDR1 DFQATT and CDR2 SNEGSKA (reference sequence). V was clipped by 3 bases and J by 3 bases, with 15 bases between them. CDR3 length: 14 residues.

The gene calls are TRBV20-1 and TRBJ2-7; D is unresolved. The receptor's source is a woman between 18 and 29 years old with Graves' hyperthyroidism. The sequenced sample was blood. The CDR3 nucleotides read TGCAGTGCTAGGCAGCCGCGTCTTAACTACGAGCAGTACTTC. The encoded protein is CSARQPRLNYEQYF.